This T cell receptor (beta chain) is drawn from a study of shared T cell receptors in the human thymus (dated by TCRdb to about 2021). Background on the whole study: The study examined how self-reactive, shared T-cell receptor alpha chains are generated in the human thymus.

The library was made by the immunoSEQ multiplex PCR assay. The table comes from immuneACCESS by way of TCRdb, which keeps in-frame sequences with V and J called. Part of the clones is missing from these tables; in studies checked, under half for an unresolved V gene and the rest for unknown reasons. This sample is represented by 600,000 to 900,000 clones; roughly 85% of them were singletons. The leading ten clones occupy 0.008% to 0.011% of the sample. About this clone itself: The antigen it binds to is not known. Within one base of it there is no much larger clone, and no base qualities were kept.

These data were likewise used in another study, on human thymus T cells. The second paper states: Donors were immunologically healthy infants undergoing open corrective cardiac surgery for congenital heart defects in Finland. Thymus tissue was collected as surgical resects that were removed during corrective cardiac surgery. Usage of V and J gene segments appeared to be biased in both the thymic and the peripheral blood repertoires. The related research found that thymic TCR repertoires overlapped highly between unrelated individuals. The study characterized TCR alpha and beta repertoires from under 10 infant thymus samples and a few related peripheral blood samples. Donor ages ranged from about 7 to 244 days, and the cohort comprised six male and two female infants. Thymocytes were mechanically released from the tissue and were stored as pellets of 10-30 million cells at -70 degrees C. Genomic DNA was extracted from frozen cell pellets with a QIAsymphony instrument. The immunoSEQ multiplex PCR assay was used to amplify the TCRB and TCRAD loci from a standardized amount of quality-controlled genomic DNA. Amplicons spanned the V(D)J region at a length sufficient to cover the CDR3 and identify V and J genes. The commercial immunoSEQ service was used to sequence amplicons on an Illumina platform. Primer bias and sequencing errors were corrected using previously described methods, and TCRAD and TCRB definitions followed the IMGT database. Repertoires were analysed with immunoSEQ Analyzer 3.0 and VDJTools, covering basic statistics, V/J segment usage, diversity estimates, rarefaction and pairwise overlap. To estimate diversity, the Chao1, ChaoE, Efron-Thisted, Shannon and inverse Simpson indices were applied, and diversity was also estimated on datasets down-sampled to the smallest sample. For repertoire overlap, CDR3 nucleotide sequence, V gene and J gene had to match strictly, and clustering was done by Jaccard-based multidimensional scaling. On average, thymus samples yielded roughly 800,000 unique TCRB clonotypes, whereas blood samples yielded about 84,000.

This TCR was sampled from a girl under three years old with a congenital heart defect. Donor details come from another sample of the same person, matched by shared clones. The sample consisted of thymocytes.

The CDR3 has the sequence CASSTTGQKQPQHF. The nucleotides are TGTGCCAGCAGTACCACGGGACAGAAGCAGCCCCAGCATTTT. The chain is assembled from TRBV6-5 and TRBJ1-5; 7 bases in the middle match TRBD1. The CDR3 numbers 14 residues from cysteine through phenylalanine. Of all the DNA, just the CDR3 is kept, 42 bases in frame from base 1. V is pruned by 5 bases and J by 7 bases, leaving 8 bases of the junction without a gene match. CDR1 MNHEY and CDR2 SVGAGI are derived from the germline V gene.